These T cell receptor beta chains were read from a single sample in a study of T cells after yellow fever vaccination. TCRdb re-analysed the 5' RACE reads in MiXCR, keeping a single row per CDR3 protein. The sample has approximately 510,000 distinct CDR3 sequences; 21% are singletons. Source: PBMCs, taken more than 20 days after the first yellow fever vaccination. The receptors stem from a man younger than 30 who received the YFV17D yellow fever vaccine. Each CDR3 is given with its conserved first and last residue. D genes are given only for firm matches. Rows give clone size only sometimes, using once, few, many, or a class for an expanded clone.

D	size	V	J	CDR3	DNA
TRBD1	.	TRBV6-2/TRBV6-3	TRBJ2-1	CASSYSDRGFGEQFF	TGTGCCAGCAGTTACTCCGACAGGGGCTTCGGTGAGCAGTTCTTC
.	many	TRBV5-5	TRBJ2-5	CASSWGPSQETQYF	TGTGCCAGCAGCTGGGGACCGTCCCAAGAGACCCAGTACTTC
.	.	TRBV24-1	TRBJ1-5	CATSRRENQPQHF	TGTGCCACCAGTCGCCGGGAGAATCAGCCCCAGCATTTT
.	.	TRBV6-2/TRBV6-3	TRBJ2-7	CASTQIPGLRPYEQYF	TGTGCCAGCACCCAGATTCCGGGACTGAGACCCTACGAGCAGTACTTC
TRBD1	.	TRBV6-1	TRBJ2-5	CASRTSGTDLWTQYF	TGTGCCAGCAGGACTTCGGGGACAGACCTCTGGACCCAGTACTTC
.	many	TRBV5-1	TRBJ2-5	CASSLVSARETQYF	TGCGCCAGCAGCTTGGTGTCGGCTAGGGAGACCCAGTACTTC
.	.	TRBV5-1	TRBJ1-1	CASSFAGLNTEAFF	TGCGCCAGCAGCTTTGCAGGGCTAAACACTGAAGCTTTCTTT
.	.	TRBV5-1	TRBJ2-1	CASRLAIAYNEQFF	TGCGCCAGCAGACTAGCTATCGCCTACAATGAGCAGTTCTTC
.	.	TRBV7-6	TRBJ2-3	CASSLAPGGLADTQYF	TGTGCCAGCAGCTTAGCGCCCGGGGGCTTGGCAGATACGCAGTATTTT
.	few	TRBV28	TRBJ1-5	CVSKGSRKHRVNQPQHF	TGTGTCAGCAAAGGGTCCCGGAAGCACAGGGTCAATCAGCCCCAGCATTTT
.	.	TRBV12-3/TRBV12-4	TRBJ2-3	CASGVDSTDTQYF	TGTGCCAGCGGAGTGGATAGCACAGATACGCAGTATTTT
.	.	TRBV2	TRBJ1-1	CASSRDGANTEAFF	TGTGCCAGCAGTCGCGATGGGGCTAACACTGAAGCTTTCTTT
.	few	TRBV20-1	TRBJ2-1	CSAREAGRSSYNEQFF	TGCAGTGCTAGAGAGGCGGGGAGGAGCTCCTACAATGAGCAGTTCTTC